This T cell receptor beta chain emerged from a study of T cell changes during pregnancy in multiple sclerosis. Produced via immunoSEQ multiplex PCR; TCRdb's table is partial and in-frame only. Of 45,000 to 60,000 clones in the sample, over 85% were seen once. Trimming shortened V by 8 bases and J by 2 bases, and 13 bases separated the two germline ends. The CDR3 covers 14 residues. CDR1 MNHEY and CDR2 SMNVEV come from the germline V gene (reference sequence). V and J are TRBV27 and TRBJ2-1; D gene uncertain. This material consisted of CD4+ T cells from peripheral blood mononuclear cells, taken before pregnancy. The receptor was derived from a female donor with multiple sclerosis, enrolled in a pregnancy study. CDR3 loop: CASSLVRPYNEQFF. Written as DNA, the CDR3 is TGTGCCAGCTCTCTAGTAAGGCCCTACAATGAGCAGTTCTTC.